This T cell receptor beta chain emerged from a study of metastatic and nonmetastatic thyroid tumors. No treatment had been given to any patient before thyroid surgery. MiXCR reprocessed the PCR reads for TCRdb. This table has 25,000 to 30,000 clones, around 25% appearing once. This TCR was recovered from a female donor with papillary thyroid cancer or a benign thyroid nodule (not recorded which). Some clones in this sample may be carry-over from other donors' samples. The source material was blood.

CDR3: CASNTYGGTAEAFF. The CDR3 DNA reads TGTGCCAGCAATACATATGGGGGGACGGCTGAAGCTTTCTTT. This rearrangement joins TRBV2 to TRBJ1-1; a weak D match, TRBD1 (5 bases). Germline V CDR1 and CDR2: SNHLY, FYNNEI. Trimming removed 7 bases at V and 6 bases at J, with 18 bases between. The length of the CDR3 is 14 residues.